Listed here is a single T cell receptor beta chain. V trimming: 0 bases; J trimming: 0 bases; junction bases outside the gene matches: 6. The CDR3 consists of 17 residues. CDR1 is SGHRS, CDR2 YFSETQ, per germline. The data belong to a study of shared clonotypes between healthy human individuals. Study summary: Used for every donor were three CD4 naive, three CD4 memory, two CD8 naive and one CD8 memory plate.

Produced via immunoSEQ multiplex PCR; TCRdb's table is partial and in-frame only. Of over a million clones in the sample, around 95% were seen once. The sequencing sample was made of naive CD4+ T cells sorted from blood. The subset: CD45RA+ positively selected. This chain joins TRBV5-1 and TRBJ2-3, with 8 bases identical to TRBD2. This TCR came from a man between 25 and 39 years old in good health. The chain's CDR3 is CASSLGAGGWSTDTQYF. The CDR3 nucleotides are TGCGCCAGCAGCTTGGGGGCGGGAGGCTGGAGCACAGATACGCAGTATTTT.